This TCR beta chain is from a study of Ad26.COV2.S vaccination and SARS-CoV-2 variants. Per the germline V gene, CDR1 is SNHLY and CDR2 is FYNNEI. The CDR3 length is 15 residues. V gave up 2 bases and J gave up 0 bases, with 10 bases separating them. Overall study findings and caveats: Substantial breadth was reportedly displayed by spike-specific CD8+ and CD4+ T cell responses after vaccination.

In the case of this clone: Its antigen remains unknown.

Treatment: approximately 18 received Ad26.COV2.S at low or high dose, single or two shots; 5 received placebo; per-sample allocation not given. Vaccine and placebo recipients were sampled on day 63 after the first injection. Using immunoSEQ multiplex PCR, the repertoire was profiled, and TCRdb retains in-frame clones only, with some absent. This sample has some 250,000 clones, with 70% to 90% found just once. This TCR came from a person between 18 and 59 years old who received the Ad26.COV2.S COVID-19 vaccine or a placebo. The sample in question was peripheral blood, obtained in a trial of Ad26.COV2.S vaccine versus placebo. The V gene is TRBV2, the J gene TRBJ2-5, with no clear D. The DNA of the CDR3 is TGTGCCAGCAGTGAACTGCGGCAGTACCAAGAGACCCAGTACTTC. Translating it yields CASSELRQYQETQYF.